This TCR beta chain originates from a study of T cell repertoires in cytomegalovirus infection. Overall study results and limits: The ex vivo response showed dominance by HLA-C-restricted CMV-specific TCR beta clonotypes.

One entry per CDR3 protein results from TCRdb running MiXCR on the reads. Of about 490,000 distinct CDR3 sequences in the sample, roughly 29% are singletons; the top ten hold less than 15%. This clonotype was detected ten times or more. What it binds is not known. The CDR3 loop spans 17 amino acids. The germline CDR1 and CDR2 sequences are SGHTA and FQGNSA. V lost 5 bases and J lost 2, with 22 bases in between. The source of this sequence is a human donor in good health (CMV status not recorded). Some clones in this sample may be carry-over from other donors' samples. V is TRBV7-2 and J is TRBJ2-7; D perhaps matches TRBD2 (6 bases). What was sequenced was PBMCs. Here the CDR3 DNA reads TGTGCCAGCAGCCCCCACCCGCGAGCGGGCGCGACCTACGAGCAGTACGTC. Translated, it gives CASSPHPRAGATYEQYV.